The clone carrying this TCR beta chain has just a few counts. Its specificity is unknown. The source of the sample is a study of T-cell memory formation after mild COVID-19. Findings and caveats of the study: Contracting clones from day 15 to 85 had balanced CD4/CD8; later expanders favoured CD4+.

V lost 2 bases to trimming and J lost 8 bases, with 9 bases between them. The CDR3 is made up of 12 amino acids. The germline CDR1 and CDR2 sequences are SGHTA and FQGNSA. In TCRdb, the 5' RACE reads were re-called with MiXCR into one record per CDR3 protein. In the table there are 400,000 or so distinct CDR3 sequences, around 19% of which are singletons. Sequences were obtained from PBMCs or a T cell subset sorted from them (not recorded which). The rearrangement links TRBV7-2 to TRBJ1-2; no firm D call. The sequence came from an adult woman who had mild COVID-19 (a few samples of this study predate the infection). Cell type and time point are not known. CDR3 bases: TGTGCCAGCAGCTTACCACCCCGAGGCTACACCTTC. This codes for CASSLPPRGYTF.